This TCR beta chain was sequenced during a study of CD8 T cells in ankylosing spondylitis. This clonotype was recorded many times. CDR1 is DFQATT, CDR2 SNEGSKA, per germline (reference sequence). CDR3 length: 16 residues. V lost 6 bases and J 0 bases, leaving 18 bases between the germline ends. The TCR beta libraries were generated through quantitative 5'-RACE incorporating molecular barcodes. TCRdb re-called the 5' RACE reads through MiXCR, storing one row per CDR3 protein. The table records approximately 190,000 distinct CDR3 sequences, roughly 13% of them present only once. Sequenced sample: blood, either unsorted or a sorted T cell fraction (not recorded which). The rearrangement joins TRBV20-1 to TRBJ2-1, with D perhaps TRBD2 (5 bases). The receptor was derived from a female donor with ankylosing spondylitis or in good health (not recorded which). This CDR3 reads CSALSPAASSYNEQFF. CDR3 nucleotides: TGCAGTGCCTTAAGTCCAGCGGCCAGCTCCTACAATGAGCAGTTCTTC.